Listed below are T cell receptor beta chains from one sample, sequenced in a study of T-cell memory formation after mild COVID-19. Using its own MiXCR run on the 5' RACE reads, TCRdb lists one record per CDR3 protein. Here the sample spans roughly 160,000 distinct CDR3 sequences, roughly 10% being singletons. The specimen was PBMCs or a T cell subset sorted from them (not recorded which). The receptors were gathered from a man aged 18 to 35 who had mild COVID-19 (a few samples of this study predate the infection). Cell type and time point are not known. Each CDR3 is given with its conserved first and last residue. Each record gives: D gene, J gene, clone size, V gene, CDR3 DNA, CDR3 protein. D genes are given only for firm matches. Clone size is not always given. Where it is, it says once, few, many or a class for expanded clones.

d_gene: NA
j_gene: TRBJ2-5
abundance: NA
v_gene: TRBV18
CDR3nt: TGTGCCAGCTCACCACGGGGACGGCTCGGGACCCAGTACTTC
CDR3aa: CASSPRGRLGTQYF

d_gene: NA
j_gene: TRBJ2-6
abundance: few
v_gene: TRBV6-5
CDR3nt: TGTGCCAGCAGTTACGGGTTCTCTGGGGCCAACGTCCTGACTTTC
CDR3aa: CASSYGFSGANVLTF

d_gene: NA
j_gene: TRBJ1-6
abundance: NA
v_gene: TRBV20-1
CDR3nt: TGCAGTGCTAGTACACAGGCTGACTCCTATAATTCACCCCTCCACTTT
CDR3aa: CSASTQADSYNSPLHF

d_gene: NA
j_gene: TRBJ2-5
abundance: few
v_gene: TRBV7-8
CDR3nt: TGTGCCAGCAGTTCTATGGCTCTCCAAGAGACCCAGTACTTC
CDR3aa: CASSSMALQETQYF

d_gene: TRBD2
j_gene: TRBJ2-1
abundance: many
v_gene: TRBV20-1
CDR3nt: TGCAGTGCTGGATCCCTAGCGGGGGGAACCTACAATGAGCAGTTCTTC
CDR3aa: CSAGSLAGGTYNEQFF

d_gene: TRBD1
j_gene: TRBJ1-1
abundance: NA
v_gene: TRBV5-1
CDR3nt: TGCGCCAGCAGGCCAACAGGGGGTCAGACTGAAGCTTTCTTT
CDR3aa: CASRPTGGQTEAFF

d_gene: NA
j_gene: TRBJ1-5
abundance: NA
v_gene: TRBV4-1
CDR3nt: TGCGCCAGCAGCCAAGTTATTCGGGGGTCAAGAAGGCAGCCCCAGCATTTT
CDR3aa: CASSQVIRGSRRQPQHF

d_gene: NA
j_gene: TRBJ2-5
abundance: few
v_gene: TRBV12-3/TRBV12-4
CDR3nt: TGTGCCAGCAGTCCCAGGGTATCGGGGGAGACCCAGTACTTC
CDR3aa: CASSPRVSGETQYF

d_gene: TRBD1
j_gene: TRBJ1-4
abundance: few
v_gene: TRBV18
CDR3nt: TGTGCCAGCTCACGGGGACAGGCGACAACTAATGAAAAACTGTTTTTT
CDR3aa: CASSRGQATTNEKLFF

d_gene: TRBD2
j_gene: TRBJ2-5
abundance: few
v_gene: TRBV6-6
CDR3nt: TGTGCCAGCTGGCGGGGGGGGCGGCAAGAGACCCAGTACTTC
CDR3aa: CASWRGGRQETQYF

d_gene: NA
j_gene: TRBJ2-4
abundance: many
v_gene: TRBV30
CDR3nt: TGTGCCTGGTGGGCAGGGAGGGGGTTACACATTCAGTACTTC
CDR3aa: CAWWAGRGLHIQYF

d_gene: NA
j_gene: TRBJ2-7
abundance: many
v_gene: TRBV4-1
CDR3nt: TGCGCCAGCAGCCCGGGGCCTTGGTCGGATAACGAGCAGTACTTC
CDR3aa: CASSPGPWSDNEQYF

d_gene: NA
j_gene: TRBJ2-3
abundance: few
v_gene: TRBV20-1
CDR3nt: TGCAGTGCTAGGATCTGGGGGACAGATACGCAGTATTTT
CDR3aa: CSARIWGTDTQYF

d_gene: NA
j_gene: TRBJ2-3
abundance: many
v_gene: TRBV7-2
CDR3nt: TGTGCCAGCAGCCCCCGGGGAGAAAGGACAGATACGCAGTATTTT
CDR3aa: CASSPRGERTDTQYF

d_gene: NA
j_gene: TRBJ2-5
abundance: NA
v_gene: TRBV5-1
CDR3nt: TGCGCCAGCGCCGGGGAGACCCAGTACTTC
CDR3aa: CASAGETQYF

d_gene: NA
j_gene: TRBJ1-2
abundance: NA
v_gene: TRBV5-1
CDR3nt: TGCGCCAGCAGCTTGGATGTTAGGGATGGTGGCTACACCTTC
CDR3aa: CASSLDVRDGGYTF

d_gene: TRBD1
j_gene: TRBJ1-4
abundance: few
v_gene: TRBV5-1
CDR3nt: TGCGCCAGCAGCAGGGACAGGGGGAGTGAAAAACTGTTTTTT
CDR3aa: CASSRDRGSEKLFF

d_gene: NA
j_gene: TRBJ2-3
abundance: few
v_gene: TRBV11-3
CDR3nt: TGTGCCAGCAGCTTTCAGGGATTCACAGATACGCAGTATTTT
CDR3aa: CASSFQGFTDTQYF

d_gene: TRBD2
j_gene: TRBJ2-3
abundance: few
v_gene: TRBV4-2
CDR3nt: TGTGCCAGCAGCTCTCTAGCGGGGCTATCCGGAGATACGCAGTATTTT
CDR3aa: CASSSLAGLSGDTQYF

d_gene: NA
j_gene: TRBJ1-5
abundance: many
v_gene: TRBV19
CDR3nt: TGTGCCAGTAGTATACAGATTAGCAATCAGCCCCAGCATTTT
CDR3aa: CASSIQISNQPQHF

d_gene: TRBD2
j_gene: TRBJ2-1
abundance: few
v_gene: TRBV3-1
CDR3nt: TGTGCCAGCAGCTCCGTAGCGGGAGGTGGTGTAGGCTACAATGAGCAGTTCTTC
CDR3aa: CASSSVAGGGVGYNEQFF

d_gene: TRBD1
j_gene: TRBJ2-1
abundance: many
v_gene: TRBV9
CDR3nt: TGTGCCAGCAGCGTAATGGGACAGGCAATTAATGAGCAGTTCTTC
CDR3aa: CASSVMGQAINEQFF

d_gene: TRBD1
j_gene: TRBJ2-5
abundance: few
v_gene: TRBV5-5
CDR3nt: TGTGCCAGCAGCACCCGGACAGGGGGTAAGGAGACCCAGTACTTC
CDR3aa: CASSTRTGGKETQYF

d_gene: NA
j_gene: TRBJ1-5
abundance: few
v_gene: TRBV4-1
CDR3nt: TGCGCCAGCAGCCAAGATTCGACTATTCAGCCCCAGCATTTT
CDR3aa: CASSQDSTIQPQHF

d_gene: TRBD1
j_gene: TRBJ1-6
abundance: NA
v_gene: TRBV14
CDR3nt: TGTGCCAGCAGCCCAAGGACAGGGGAAGCTTCACCCCTCCACTTT
CDR3aa: CASSPRTGEASPLHF

d_gene: NA
j_gene: TRBJ2-3
abundance: many
v_gene: TRBV9
CDR3nt: TGTGCCAGCAGCGGTGGGCTCCTCACAGATACGCAGTATTTT
CDR3aa: CASSGGLLTDTQYF

d_gene: TRBD2
j_gene: TRBJ2-3
abundance: NA
v_gene: TRBV23-1
CDR3nt: TGCGCCAGCTCGGAGCGGGGGCCAGGCACAGATACGCAGTATTTT
CDR3aa: CASSERGPGTDTQYF

d_gene: TRBD1
j_gene: TRBJ1-2
abundance: NA
v_gene: TRBV28
CDR3nt: TGTGCCAGCAGTTCGGACAGGGGGCATCCCTATGGCTACACCTTC
CDR3aa: CASSSDRGHPYGYTF